The 2 T cell receptor beta chains reported below all come from one sample, sequenced in a study of post-analysis software for immune sequencing data. Study results and caveats: The five TRBV segments detected at higher frequency in patients than in controls included TRBV5-6, TRBV5-1 and TRBV20-1.

The TCR beta cDNA libraries carried unique molecular identifiers. TCRdb ran MiXCR on the PCR reads and lists one entry per CDR3 protein. The sample holds hundreds of thousands of distinct CDR3 sequences; roughly 27% are singletons and the top ten take 0.5% to 0.6%. Their specific antigens are unknown. Material for sequencing was blood. Receptors originate from a girl aged 5-17 years with multiple sclerosis.

This clonotype turned up a few times. The chain is built from TRBV6-6 and TRBJ2-7; 8 bases match TRBD1. The end of the DNA fits TRBJ2-5 better, so the J call may be wrong. Germline V CDR1 and CDR2: MNHNY, SVGAGI (reference sequence). This CDR3 comprises 13 residues. The CDR3 spells CASGRQGRETQYF. The DNA for the CDR3 is TGTGCCAGCGGCCGACAGGGGCGCGAGACCCAGTACTTC.

This rearrangement joins TRBV20-1 to TRBJ1-3; D is ambiguous. Deletions cut 3 bases from V and 3 bases from J, with 15 bases between. Germline lookup yields CDR1 DFQATT and CDR2 SNEGSKA (reference sequence). The CDR3 runs to 15 residues. The CDR3 reads CSARAAPGGGNTIYF. DNA for the CDR3: TGCAGTGCTAGGGCGGCACCAGGAGGTGGAAACACCATATATTTT.